These 13 T cell receptor beta chains share one sample of origin, sequenced in a study of graft-versus-host responses after intestinal transplantation. These receptors have no known antigen. Produced via immunoSEQ multiplex PCR; TCRdb's table is partial and in-frame only. The profile shows approximately 120,000 clones, around 90% of them singletons. The specimen comprised unstimulated CD4+ T cells sorted from spleen or lymph node cells, sampled before intestinal transplant. Receptors originate from a human donor who received an intestinal transplant.

The V gene is TRBV6-1, the J gene TRBJ2-1; perhaps TRBD1 as D (6 bases). V was clipped by 6 bases and J by 3 bases, with 15 bases between them. The CDR3 covers 15 residues. Germline loops: CDR1 MNHNS, CDR2 SASEGT. The CDR3 coding sequence is TGTGCCAGCAGACTTACAGGGACCTACTACAATGAGCAGTTCTTC. This sequence encodes CASRLTGTYYNEQFF.

The rearrangement links TRBV11-3 to TRBJ2-7; either TRBD1 or TRBD2 may supply D (6 bases each). Germline loops: CDR1 SGHNT, CDR2 YENEEA. This CDR3 region has 16 residues. Trimming stripped 3 bases from V and 1 base from J, with 16 bases between. DNA for the CDR3: TGTGCCAGCAGCTTGGGGGGCGGGGTTATTTCCTACGAGCAGTACTTC. This encodes CASSLGGGVISYEQYF. Variable domain in full (rest from reference TRBV11-3 and TRBJ2-7): EAGVVQSPRYKIIEKKQPVAFWCNPISGHNTLYWYLQNLGQGPELLIRYENEEAVDDSQLPKDRFSAERLKGVDSTLKIQPAELGDSAVYLCASSLGGGVISYEQYFGPGTRLTVT.

The V and J genes are TRBV15 and TRBJ1-2; D is perhaps TRBD1 (5 bases). Germline loops: CDR1 LNHNV, CDR2 YYDKDF (reference sequence). The CDR3 consists of 15 residues. Trimming took 0 bases from V and 5 from J, leaving 13 bases between them. For the CDR3, the DNA is TGTGCCACCAGCAGAGATTGGGGGGGTCCTTATGGCTACACCTTC. Translation gives CATSRDWGGPYGYTF.

The chain recombines TRBV15 with TRBJ1-2; tentative D call: TRBD1 (5 bases). CDR1 and CDR2 from the germline V gene are LNHNV and YYDKDF (reference sequence). Deletions cut 7 bases from V and 3 bases from J, with 15 bases between. This CDR3 region has 14 residues. This chain's CDR3 is CATTRVGGYYGYTF. The CDR3 DNA reads TGTGCCACCACCCGAGTTGGGGGGTACTATGGCTACACCTTC.

The chain employs TRBV30 and TRBJ1-2; D is perhaps TRBD1 (6 bases). Trimming removed 3 bases from V and 8 bases from J, with 16 bases in between. The CDR3 loop spans 13 amino acids. CDR1 is GTSNPN and CDR2 is SVGIG in the germline V gene (reference sequence). The CDR3, as DNA: TGTGCCTGGAGCCCGGACAGCAGGGAGGGCTACACCTTC. Protein sequence: CAWSPDSREGYTF.

The chain has TRBV6-5 and TRBJ2-5, with unresolved D. CDR3 length: 13 amino acids. V lost 0 bases and J 3 bases, leaving 5 bases between the germline ends. Germline V lookup: CDR1 MNHEY, CDR2 SVGAGI. This CDR3 reads CASSYSAKETQYF. The CDR3 nucleotides are TGTGCCAGCAGTTACTCGGCGAAAGAGACCCAGTACTTC.

In this sample, this clone turned up once. The chain recombines TRBV5-6 with TRBJ1-3; TRBD1 agrees at 11 bases. CDR3 length: 17 residues. Losses at the gene ends were 4 bases for V and 2 bases for J; bases not matched to a gene: 8. Germline values: CDR1 SGHDT, CDR2 YYEEEE. The CDR3 nucleotides are TGTGCCAGCAGCCCTTGGGACAGGGGGAACACTGGAAACACCATATATTTT. Amino acid sequence: CASSPWDRGNTGNTIYF.

This rearrangement joins TRBV19 to TRBJ1-5, with 8 bases that match TRBD1. The J segment lost 6 bases and the V segment lost 1 base, leaving 2 bases of the junction unmatched. Germline V lookup: CDR1 LNHDA, CDR2 SQIVND (reference sequence). The length of the CDR3 is 14 residues. Here the CDR3 DNA reads TGTGCCAGTAGTATAGGGACAGGGTTTCAGCCCCAGCATTTT. Translating gives CASSIGTGFQPQHF. Drawing the rest from reference TRBV19 and TRBJ1-5, the complete variable domain is DGGITQSPKYLFRKEGQNVTLSCEQNLNHDAMYWYRQDPGQGLRLIYYSQIVNDFQKGDIAEGYSVSREKKESFPLTVTSAQKNPTAFYLCASSIGTGFQPQHFGDGTRLSIL.

The rearrangement uses TRBV19 and TRBJ2-7; D possibly corresponds to TRBD1 (5 bases). Germline CDR1 LNHDA, CDR2 SQIVND (reference sequence). V was trimmed by 3 bases and J by 5 bases, leaving 11 bases between them. This CDR3 is 13 amino acids long. The CDR3 protein is CASSMDPRDEQYF. The CDR3 DNA sequence: TGTGCCAGTAGTATGGATCCCAGGGACGAGCAGTACTTC.

Points on this clone: At the DNA level, this CDR3 is encoded by other sequences in the same sample as well. The CDR3 coding sequence is TGTGCCTGGAGTCCCGCGGAGACCCAGTACTTC. Residues: CAWSPAETQYF. The chain couples TRBV30 to TRBJ2-5, with D hard to call. CDR3 length: 11 amino acids. Looked up from germline, CDR1 is GTSNPN and CDR2 is SVGIG (reference sequence). Trimming shortened V by 2 bases and J by 5 bases, and 6 bases separated the two germline ends.

This chain connects TRBV5-1 to TRBJ2-5, with a possible D match to TRBD1 (6 bases). This CDR3 is 16 amino acids long. CDR1 is SGHRS, CDR2 YFSETQ, per germline. Trimming removed 4 bases from V and 2 bases from J, with 18 bases in between. Written as DNA, the CDR3 is TGCGCCAGCAGCCCTACTCCGGGACATAGACAAGAGACCCAGTACTTC. Amino acids: CASSPTPGHRQETQYF.

The rearrangement links TRBV5-6 to TRBJ2-1; 13 bases match TRBD2. J gave up 5 bases and V 7 bases, and 3 bases lay outside the gene matches. This CDR3 comprises 14 residues. Germline V gives CDR1 SGHDT, CDR2 YYEEEE. The CDR3 here is CASLLAGGNNEQFF. In DNA form, the CDR3 reads TGTGCCAGCCTACTAGCGGGGGGGAACAATGAGCAGTTCTTC.

The chain joins TRBV4-2 to TRBJ1-4; D remains unclear. Germline V gene data show CDR1 as LGHNA and CDR2 as YNFKEQ. The CDR3 sequence is 14 residues long. V shed 0 bases and J shed 12 bases, with 14 bases lying between them. CDR3 in amino acids: CASSQDGSRIELFF. The CDR3 DNA reads TGTGCCAGCAGCCAAGATGGGTCGAGGATAGAACTGTTTTTT.